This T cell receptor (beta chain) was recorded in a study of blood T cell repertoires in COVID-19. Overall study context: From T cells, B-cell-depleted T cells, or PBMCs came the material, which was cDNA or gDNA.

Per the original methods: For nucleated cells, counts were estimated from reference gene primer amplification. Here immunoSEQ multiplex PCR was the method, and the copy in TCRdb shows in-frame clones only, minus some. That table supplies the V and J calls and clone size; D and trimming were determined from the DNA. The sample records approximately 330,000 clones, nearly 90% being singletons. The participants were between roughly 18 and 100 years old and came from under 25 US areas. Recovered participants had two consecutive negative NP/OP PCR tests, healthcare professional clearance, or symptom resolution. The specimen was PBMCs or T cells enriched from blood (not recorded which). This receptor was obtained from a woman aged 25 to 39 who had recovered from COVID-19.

The CDR3 loop reads CASSPGVREGQTQYF. CDR3 nucleotides: TGTGCCAGCAGCCCAGGGGTGCGGGAGGGACAGACCCAGTACTTC. The chain is built from TRBV7-2 and TRBJ2-5; TRBD2 matches at 9 bases. This CDR3 has 15 residues. Germline CDR1 SGHTA, CDR2 FQGNSA. The junction had 10 bases not matched to a gene; V was cut back by 5 bases and J by 6 bases.